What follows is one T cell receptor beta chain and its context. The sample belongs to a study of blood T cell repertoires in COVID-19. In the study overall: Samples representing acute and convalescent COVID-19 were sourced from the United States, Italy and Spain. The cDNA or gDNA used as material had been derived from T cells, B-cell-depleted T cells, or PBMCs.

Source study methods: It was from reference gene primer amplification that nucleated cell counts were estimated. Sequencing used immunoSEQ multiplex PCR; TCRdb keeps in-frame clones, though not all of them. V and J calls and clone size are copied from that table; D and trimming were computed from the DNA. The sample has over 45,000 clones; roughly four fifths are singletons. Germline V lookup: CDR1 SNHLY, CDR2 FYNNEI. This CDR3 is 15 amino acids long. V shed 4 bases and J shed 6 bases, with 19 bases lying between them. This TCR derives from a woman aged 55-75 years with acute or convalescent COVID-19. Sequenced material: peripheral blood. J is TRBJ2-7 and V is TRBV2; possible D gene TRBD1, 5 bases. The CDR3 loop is CASSVKGPRLSEQYF. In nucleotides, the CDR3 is TGTGCCAGCAGTGTAAAGGGGCCCCGCCTTTCCGAGCAGTACTTC.